Listed below are T cell receptor beta chains from one sample, sequenced in a study of control samples from healthy donors and cancer patients. TCRdb's copy holds only in-frame clones and misses some; the assay was immunoSEQ multiplex PCR. The data contain tens of thousands of clones, 70% to 90% of them singletons. The sequencing input was blood. These receptors were taken from a man aged 50 or older in good health. The conserved cysteine and the conserved F or W are not part of the CDR3 here.

V gene,CDR3 length,J gene,CDR3 protein
TRBV5-8,12,TRBJ1-1,ASSRGQLNTEAF
TRBV2,12,TRBJ1-6,ASTNAGGDSPLH
TRBV6-5,10,TRBJ2-3,ASAGSTDTQY
TRBV4-1,12,TRBJ1-1,ATTPGGLNTEAF
TRBV7-9,11,TRBJ1-6,ASSLLQSSPLH
TRBV9,10,TRBJ2-1,ASSEPSVEQF
TRBV13,14,TRBJ2-3,ASSLVGFLGTDTQY
TRBV2,11,TRBJ2-7,ASRRFGTYEQY
TRBV3-1/TRBV3-2,13,TRBJ1-2,ASSPIRTGLGGYT
TRBV7-9,11,TRBJ2-2,ASSIRDFRELF
TRBV6-5,11,TRBJ2-2,ASSSSGTGELF
TRBV7-8,14,TRBJ2-1,ASSLIGWGSYNEQF
TRBV18,13,TRBJ2-3,ASSPTGQGSDTQY
TRBV9,14,TRBJ2-5,ASSVAWGWEGETQY
TRBV5-1,13,TRBJ1-1,ASSLDPRGGTEAF
TRBV6-6,12,TRBJ1-2,ASSYQGFGYGYT
TRBV9,13,TRBJ2-7,ASSVGQSSTYEQY
TRBV5-1,14,TRBJ2-3,ASSFSPLTSTDTQY
TRBV12-3/TRBV12-4,11,TRBJ1-3,ARDGISGNTIY
TRBV7-6,15,TRBJ2-3,ASSPTSTSGGTDTQY
TRBV9,13,TRBJ1-1,ASSVGDSSNTEAF
TRBV25-1,13,TRBJ1-4,ASSELGTGSEKLF
TRBV4-3,15,TRBJ2-2,ASSQVSGWGNTGELF
TRBV6-6,11,TRBJ1-1,ASSQAGAAEAF
TRBV5-4,15,TRBJ2-6,ASSLGGRTSGANVLT
TRBV5-6,16,TRBJ2-5,ASSSTFPADRVEETQY
TRBV4-3,13,TRBJ2-4,ASSQDQGPKNIQY
TRBV4-3,13,TRBJ2-6,ASSQARGGANVLT
TRBV11-2,15,TRBJ1-1,ASSLALGQGLNTEAF
TRBV7-3,11,TRBJ2-2,ASTTPNTGELF
TRBV7-6,12,TRBJ1-2,ASSLSGTDYGYT
TRBV3-1/TRBV3-2,16,TRBJ1-1,ASSQDGRGGDRDTEAF
TRBV12-3/TRBV12-4,11,TRBJ2-7,ASSPQGSYEQY